These T cell receptor beta chains were read from a single sample in a study of T cell responses to AZD1222 COVID-19 vaccine. Here immunoSEQ multiplex PCR was the method, and the copy in TCRdb shows in-frame clones only, minus some. The sample includes around 60,000 clones, about 93% seen only once; the top ten take roughly 6.7%. The starting material was peripheral blood, obtained 28 days after the second dose of the MenACWY control vaccine. Receptor source: an adult who received the MenACWY meningococcal vaccine as a control. CDR3s include the opening cysteine and the closing phenylalanine or tryptophan. The order of the fields is V gene, J gene, D gene, clone size, CDR3 DNA, CDR3 protein. A D gene is named only where the DNA matches it firmly. Rows give clone size only sometimes, using once, few, many, or a class for an expanded clone.

TRBV19,TRBJ2-1,TRBD2,.,TGTGCCAGTAGGAAACCGGGACTAGGAGGCAATGAGCAGTTCTTC,CASRKPGLGGNEQFF
TRBV28,TRBJ2-5,TRBD1,.,TGTGCCAGCAGTCCTCCCGGGACAGGGCCACGCGCCGTCCAAGAGACCCAGTACTTC,CASSPPGTGPRAVQETQYF
TRBV7-8,TRBJ2-5,.,.,TGTGCCAGCACCACCAGGGTAATGGAGACCCAGTACTTC,CASTTRVMETQYF
TRBV5-4,TRBJ2-1,.,.,TGTGCCAGCACCACCCCACGGAATGAGCAGTTCTTC,CASTTPRNEQFF
TRBV10-1,TRBJ2-1,.,.,TGCGCCAGCAGCGCGGTCACTAATGAGCAGTTCTTC,CASSAVTNEQFF
TRBV6-2/TRBV6-3,TRBJ1-1,.,.,TGTGCCAGCAGTTACCCCGGTTCAGGGATGAACACTGAAGCTTTCTTT,CASSYPGSGMNTEAFF
TRBV6-4,TRBJ2-1,TRBD2,once,TGTGCCAGTAAGCGGGAGGCTGGGTACAATGAGCAGTTCTTC,CASKREAGYNEQFF
TRBV28,TRBJ2-3,.,.,TGTGCCAGCAGTTTATCGGGGGTAGCCACAGATACGCAGTATTTT,CASSLSGVATDTQYF
TRBV6-1,TRBJ1-3,.,.,TGTGCCAGCAGTGAAAGCGGGGGGTTCTCTGGAAACACCATATATTTT,CASSESGGFSGNTIYF
TRBV28,TRBJ2-5,TRBD2,.,TGTGCCAGCAGTTTATTACTTTTCACGGGAGGTGAAGAGACCCAGTACTTC,CASSLLLFTGGEETQYF